The 32 T cell receptor beta chains presented below share a single source sample, sequenced in a study of identical twins. From the 5' RACE reads, TCRdb called clonotypes with MiXCR, one entry per CDR3 protein. The sample carries about 530,000 distinct CDR3 sequences, 20% to 25% recorded once. The sample was also reused in another study, on yellow fever vaccine responses in identical twins.

The sequencing sample was made of CD4+ T cells sorted from blood. The receptor source for this set is a woman between 18 and 29 years old in good health.

This rearrangement joins TRBV5-1 to TRBJ2-7; perhaps TRBD2 as D (5 bases). Trimming pared 5 bases from V and 0 bases from J, leaving 15 bases between. CDR3 length: 15 residues. CDR1 SGHRS and CDR2 YFSETQ come from the germline V gene. CDR3 sequence: CASRASTGSSYEQYF. In DNA form, the CDR3 reads TGCGCCAGCAGGGCCAGTACGGGGAGCTCCTACGAGCAGTACTTC.

The V call is TRBV5-1, the J call TRBJ2-1, with D possibly being TRBD2 (5 bases). The germline V gene encodes CDR1 SGHRS and CDR2 YFSETQ. The CDR3 is 16 amino acids. Trimming cost V 0 bases and J 7 bases, with 17 bases left between them. The CDR3 here is CASSLEGRTPLNEQFF. In nucleotides, the CDR3 is TGCGCCAGCAGCTTGGAAGGGAGAACCCCTTTGAATGAGCAGTTCTTC.

This clonotype was observed a few times. This chain connects TRBV12-3 or TRBV12-4 to TRBJ1-2, with D possibly matching TRBD1 (5 bases). This CDR3 contains 13 residues. V shed 5 bases and J shed 6 bases, with 13 bases lying between them. The CDR3 loop reads CASSLNSGNGYTF. The CDR3 bases are TGTGCCAGCAGTCTAAATTCAGGGAATGGCTACACCTTC.

This chain uses TRBV15 with TRBJ2-3; 10 bases are a match to TRBD1. CDR1 and CDR2 (germline): LNHNV, YYDKDF (reference sequence). With V trimmed by 8 bases and J by 6 bases, 5 bases remained unmatched. This CDR3 contains 13 residues. The CDR3: CATEGTGADTQYF. The CDR3 region has the DNA TGTGCCACCGAGGGGACAGGGGCGGATACGCAGTATTTT.

This rearrangement joins TRBV27 to TRBJ2-1; TRBD2 aligns across 9 bases. The CDR3 extends over 15 amino acids. Germline CDR1 reads MNHEY; CDR2 reads SMNVEV (reference sequence). The V gene end was trimmed by 6 bases and the J gene end by 4 bases; junction bases not matched to a gene: 7. The CDR3 DNA reads TGTGCCAGCAGATCAGCGGGGGGCCTTTACAATGAGCAGTTCTTC. It specifies CASRSAGGLYNEQFF.

This clonotype occurred a few times. J is TRBJ2-7 and V is TRBV6-1; 7 nucleotides align to TRBD1. V was pared by 6 bases and J by 0 bases, with 2 bases of the junction left unmatched. The CDR3 sequence is 13 residues long. CDR1 is MNHNS, CDR2 SASEGT, per germline. CDR3 bases: TGTGCCAGCAGGACAGGGAGCTCCTACGAGCAGTACGTC. Amino acid sequence: CASRTGSSYEQYV.

This clonotype was picked up a small number of times. The chain uses TRBV29-1 and TRBJ2-1; 7 nucleotides agree with TRBD2. Per the germline V gene, CDR1 is SQVTM and CDR2 is ANQGSEA. The CDR3 is 12 residues long. CDR3 region: CSWGRAGNEQFF. The CDR3 DNA reads TGCAGTTGGGGACGAGCGGGGAATGAGCAGTTCTTC.

This clonotype was counted a single time. J is TRBJ2-7 and V is TRBV4-2, with 9 bases matching TRBD2. The trim removed 1 base at V and 4 bases at J, leaving 11 bases unmatched. This CDR3 has 17 residues. Germline V lookup: CDR1 LGHNA, CDR2 YNFKEQ. The CDR3 nucleotides read TGTGCCAGCAGCCAAGTGTTCGGCGGGAGGGCCGGGTACGAGCAGTACTTC. Translated: CASSQVFGGRAGYEQYF.

The chain joins TRBV6-5 to TRBJ1-1, with TRBD1 as a possible D gene (6 bases). The V gene's germline CDR1 is MNHEY and CDR2 SVGAGI. Trimming cost V 6 bases and J 7 bases, with 12 bases left between them. This CDR3 spans 12 amino acids. CDR3 in DNA: TGTGCCAGCAGCACCGACAGGATTGAAGCTTTCTTT. This sequence encodes CASSTDRIEAFF.

This clonotype was observed a handful of times. The V gene is TRBV11-2, the J gene TRBJ2-7; a weak D match, TRBD1 (8 bases). The CDR3 runs to 16 residues. V was cut by 5 bases and J by 2 bases, with 19 bases left in between. Germline CDR1 is SGHAT and CDR2 is FQNNGV. DNA of the CDR3: TGTGCCAGCAGCCCCAGGGGGCTAGCGGTAACCTACGAGCAGTACTTC. Residues: CASSPRGLAVTYEQYF.

The V gene is TRBV5-1, the J gene TRBJ2-1, with a tentative D call TRBD2 (5 bases). This CDR3 region has 13 residues. The ends were cut back, 3 bases at V and 15 bases at J, with 19 bases in the middle. The V gene's germline CDR1 is SGHRS and CDR2 YFSETQ. CDR3: CASSSPQRSYPFF. In DNA form, the CDR3 reads TGCGCCAGCAGCTCCCCCCAGCGGTCTTATCCGTTCTTC.

The rearrangement links TRBV2 to TRBJ2-1; 9 nucleotides agree with TRBD2. CDR1 is SNHLY and CDR2 is FYNNEI in the germline V gene. The CDR3 extends over 16 amino acids. V was pared by 6 bases and J by 8 bases, with 14 bases of the junction left unmatched. The CDR3 region is CASRPARIAGVDEQFF. CDR3 DNA: TGTGCCAGCAGGCCCGCCCGGATAGCGGGAGTAGATGAGCAGTTCTTC.

This clonotype was counted between two and nine times. The V gene is TRBV5-1, the J gene TRBJ1-2; D gene unclear. The CDR3 is 14 amino acids. Trimming stripped 0 bases from V and 3 bases from J, with 9 bases between. Germline CDR1 is SGHRS and CDR2 is YFSETQ. The CDR3 nucleotides are TGCGCCAGCAGCTTGGCCAGTACAGACTATGGCTACACCTTC. Translating gives CASSLASTDYGYTF.

The genes are TRBV29-1 and TRBJ1-1, with D possibly matching TRBD1 (5 bases). The CDR3 spans 11 residues. Trimming removed 5 bases from V and 4 bases from J, with 8 bases in between. Germline CDR1 SQVTM, CDR2 ANQGSEA. The CDR3 nucleotides read TGCAGCGTTAGGGACGGCACTGAAGCTTTCTTT. Protein sequence: CSVRDGTEAFF.

This clonotype has a count of ten or more. V and J are TRBV24-1 and TRBJ2-2; D tentatively fits TRBD1 or TRBD2 (5 bases each). V lost 6 bases and J lost 6, with 25 bases in between. There are 18 residues in the CDR3. CDR1 is KGHDR and CDR2 is SFDVKD in the germline V gene. The chain's CDR3 is CATSPRGPGSEFAGELFF. CDR3 sequence (DNA): TGTGCCACCAGTCCGCGAGGTCCAGGGAGTGAATTTGCCGGGGAGCTGTTTTTT.

There are a few counts of this clonotype. V and J are TRBV2 and TRBJ1-2, with 8 positions matching TRBD1. The CDR3 spans 15 residues. V trimming: 6 bases; J trimming: 8 bases; junction bases outside the gene matches: 14. Germline CDR1 and CDR2: SNHLY and FYNNEI. The CDR3, as DNA: TGTGCCAGCAGCCAGGACAGGGAGGGACCTGGCGGCTACACCTTC. Translation gives CASSQDREGPGGYTF. The complete variable domain, with remaining parts taken from reference TRBV2 and TRBJ1-2, reads EPEVTQTPSHQVTQMGQEVILRCVPISNHLYFYWYRQILGQKVEFLVSFYNNEISEKSEIFDDQFSVERPDGSNFTLKIRSTKLEDSAMYFCASSQDREGPGGYTFGSGTRLTVV.

This clonotype was observed a handful of times. The rearrangement joins TRBV3-1 to TRBJ2-2; maybe TRBD2 (6 bases). This CDR3 contains 15 residues. V was clipped by 1 base and J by 7 bases, with 13 bases between them. In germline, CDR1 is LGHDT, CDR2 YNNKEL (reference sequence). The CDR3, as DNA: TGTGCCAGCAGCCAAGGGCTAACCGGGAGCGGGGAGCTGTTTTTT. Residues: CASSQGLTGSGELFF.

This clonotype occurred many times. The V gene is TRBV28, the J gene TRBJ2-2, with a weak D call TRBD2 (6 bases). CDR1 and CDR2 (germline): MDHEN, SYDVKM. This CDR3 comprises 13 residues. Trimming removed 3 bases at V and 5 bases at J, with 7 bases between. The CDR3 DNA follows: TGTGCCAGCAGTTTTGGAGGGACCGGGGAGCTGTTTTTT. It translates to CASSFGGTGELFF.

V is TRBV27 and J is TRBJ2-3; 8 positions match TRBD1. There are 15 residues in the CDR3. Trimming removed 6 bases from V and 2 bases from J; junction bases left unmatched: 7. Germline assignment: CDR1 MNHEY and CDR2 SMNVEV (reference sequence). CDR3 coding DNA: TGTGCCAGCAGGGACGGACAGGGCCTCACAGATACGCAGTATTTT. This encodes CASRDGQGLTDTQYF.

This clonotype was picked up a small number of times. The chain has TRBV9 and TRBJ2-1; D gene ambiguous. The CDR3 covers 11 residues. CDR1 and CDR2 (germline): SGDLS, YYNGEE. Trimming removed 0 bases at V and 7 bases at J, with 2 bases between. The CDR3 sequence: CASSVANEQFF. CDR3 sequence (DNA): TGTGCCAGCAGCGTAGCGAATGAGCAGTTCTTC.

This clonotype was counted a single time. The chain joins TRBV27 to TRBJ2-7, with D possibly being TRBD1 (6 bases). Germline V gives CDR1 MNHEY, CDR2 SMNVEV (reference sequence). Trimming shortened V by 4 bases and J by 2 bases, and 18 bases separated the two germline ends. The CDR3 loop spans 16 amino acids. The CDR3 sequence: CASSSPRARGTYEQYF. The CDR3 DNA follows: TGTGCCAGCAGTTCCCCCCGGGCCAGGGGTACCTACGAGCAGTACTTC.

The chain joins TRBV28 to TRBJ1-1; maybe TRBD1 (6 bases). The CDR3 consists of 15 residues. From germline, CDR1 is MDHEN and CDR2 SYDVKM. The V and J ends lost 6 bases and 2 bases respectively, with 16 bases between them. The CDR3 loop reads CASRPVRGGNTEAFF. The CDR3 DNA reads TGTGCCAGCAGGCCCGTGAGGGGGGGCAACACTGAAGCTTTCTTT.

This clonotype occurred a few times. The chain has TRBV12-3 or TRBV12-4 and TRBJ2-3; 11 nucleotides line up with TRBD2. The V segment lost 3 bases and the J segment 5 bases; nucleotides outside the gene matches: 7. This CDR3 is built from 16 residues. In DNA form, the CDR3 reads TGTGCCAGCAGTTTTAATCCTAGCGGGGGGCAAGATACGCAGTATTTT. Its protein product is CASSFNPSGGQDTQYF.

This sequence joins TRBV7-9 and TRBJ2-3; 12 nucleotides align to TRBD2. Germline V gene lookup returns CDR1 SEHNR and CDR2 FQNEAQ (reference sequence). The V and J ends lost 5 bases and 5 bases, in that order; junction bases with no gene match: 8. This CDR3 contains 16 residues. The CDR3 coding sequence is TGTGCCAGCAGCGGACGACTAGCGGGAGTTAGAGATACGCAGTATTTT. Its translation: CASSGRLAGVRDTQYF.

This clonotype was picked up a small number of times. V usage is TRBV12-3 or TRBV12-4 and J usage is TRBJ2-5; 8 bases agree with TRBD2. Trimming removed 6 bases from V and 3 bases from J; junction bases left unmatched: 6. The CDR3 is 14 amino acids. CDR3 nucleotides: TGTGCCAGCAGCCCACGGGGGGGAAAAGAGACCCAGTACTTC. The encoded protein is CASSPRGGKETQYF.

Only one count was recorded for this clonotype. The CDR3 nucleotides read TGTGCCAGCAATCCCCGGGCGGGGGGCTGGGACACTGAAGCTTTCTTT. Protein product: CASNPRAGGWDTEAFF. The chain couples TRBV2 to TRBJ1-1; TRBD1 might be the D (6 bases). The CDR3 extends over 16 amino acids. Germline V gives CDR1 SNHLY, CDR2 FYNNEI. Trimming stripped 7 bases from V and 3 bases from J, with 21 bases between.

In this sample, this clonotype turned up a few times. The chain is built from TRBV3-1 and TRBJ2-7; 10 bases are a match to TRBD2. The germline V gene has CDR1 LGHDT and CDR2 YNNKEL (reference sequence). The length of the CDR3 is 14 residues. V trimming: 4 bases; J trimming: 2 bases; junction bases outside the gene matches: 2. CDR3 protein: CASSRLAGPYEQYF. CDR3 in DNA: TGTGCCAGCAGCCGACTAGCGGGTCCCTACGAGCAGTACTTC.

The chain employs TRBV11-1 and TRBJ2-1, with D tentatively TRBD1 (6 bases). CDR1 SGHAT and CDR2 FQDESV come from the germline V gene (reference sequence). The V and J ends lost 8 bases and 2 bases respectively, with 10 bases between them. The CDR3 length is 13 residues. The CDR3 bases are TGTGCCAGCGAACAGGGTACCTACAATGAGCAGTTCTTC. Residues: CASEQGTYNEQFF.

This clonotype was detected only a few times. J is TRBJ2-1 and V is TRBV20-1; 13 bases line up with TRBD2. After removal of 5 bases from V and 4 bases from J, the junction contained 11 bases not matched to a gene. The CDR3 has 17 amino acids. Germline lookup yields CDR1 DFQATT and CDR2 SNEGSKA (reference sequence). The CDR3 coding sequence is TGCAGTGCTCCAGTTTCGGGACTAGCGGGGCGGTACAATGAGCAGTTCTTC. It translates to CSAPVSGLAGRYNEQFF.

V gene TRBV18 combines with J gene TRBJ1-2; D not certain. Trimming stripped 3 bases from V and 0 bases from J, with 11 bases between. CDR3 size: 15 residues. Germline V gene data show CDR1 as KGHSH and CDR2 as LQKENI. CDR3 loop: CASSPSQAANYGYTF. CDR3 bases: TGTGCCAGCTCACCGAGTCAAGCAGCTAACTATGGCTACACCTTC.

This clonotype was found a few times. The V call is TRBV4-1, the J call TRBJ1-1, with 8 bases aligning to TRBD1. Germline loops: CDR1 MGHRA, CDR2 YSYEKL. J gave up 0 bases and V 1 base, and 4 bases lay outside the gene matches. CDR3 size: 16 residues. The CDR3 spells CASSQGQGAMNTEAFF. In DNA form, the CDR3 reads TGCGCCAGCAGCCAAGGGCAGGGGGCCATGAACACTGAAGCTTTCTTT.

This sequence joins TRBV27 and TRBJ2-7; 11 bases match TRBD1. The CDR3 is 15 residues long. The junction had 10 bases not matched to a gene; V was cut back by 6 bases and J by 6 bases. CDR1 and CDR2 (germline): MNHEY, SMNVEV (reference sequence). CDR3 nucleotides: TGTGCCAGCAGAGCCGGGACAGGGGGTTTGGGCGAGCAGTACGTC. Amino acid sequence: CASRAGTGGLGEQYV.